What follows are 2 T cell receptor beta chains derived from one specimen sequenced in a study of blood T cell repertoires in COVID-19. Sequencing was performed with immunoSEQ multiplex PCR; in TCRdb, only in-frame clones are kept and a portion is missing. The repertoire holds 250,000 to 350,000 clones, with more than 70% as singletons. Sequencing used peripheral blood. These receptors were taken from a woman between 50 and 59 years old with acute or convalescent COVID-19.

The chain links TRBV7-2 to TRBJ2-3; D remains unclear. Germline V gene lookup returns CDR1 SGHTA and CDR2 FQGNSA. V lost 5 bases and J 4 bases, leaving 13 bases between the germline ends. The CDR3 has 14 amino acids. The CDR3: CASSPNGFPDTQYF. The CDR3 DNA reads TGTGCCAGCAGCCCGAACGGTTTTCCAGATACGCAGTATTTT.

V usage is TRBV6-5 and J usage is TRBJ2-2; D is possibly TRBD1 (6 bases). CDR3 length: 14 amino acids. Germline V CDR1 and CDR2: MNHEY, SVGAGI. Trimming stripped 7 bases from V and 3 bases from J, with 12 bases between. CDR3 nucleotide sequence: TGTGCCAGCAACCAGGGGTGGCACACCGGGGAGCTGTTTTTT. Protein: CASNQGWHTGELFF.